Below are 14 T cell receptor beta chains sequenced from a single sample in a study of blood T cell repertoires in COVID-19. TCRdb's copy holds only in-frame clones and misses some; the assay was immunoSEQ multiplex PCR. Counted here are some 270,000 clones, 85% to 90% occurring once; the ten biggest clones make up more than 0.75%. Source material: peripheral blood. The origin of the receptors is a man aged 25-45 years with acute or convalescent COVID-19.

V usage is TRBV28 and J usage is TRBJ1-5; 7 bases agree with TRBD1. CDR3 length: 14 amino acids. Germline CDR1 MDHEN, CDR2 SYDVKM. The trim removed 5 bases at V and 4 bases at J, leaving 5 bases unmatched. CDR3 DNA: TGTGCCAGCAGTCGACAGGGAGGTAATCAGCCCCAGCATTTT. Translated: CASSRQGGNQPQHF.

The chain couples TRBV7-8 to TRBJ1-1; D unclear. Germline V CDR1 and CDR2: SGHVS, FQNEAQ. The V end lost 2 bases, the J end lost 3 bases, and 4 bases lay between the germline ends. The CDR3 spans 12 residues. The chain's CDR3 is CASSLRYTEAFF. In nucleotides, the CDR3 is TGTGCCAGCAGCTTACGTTACACTGAAGCTTTCTTT.

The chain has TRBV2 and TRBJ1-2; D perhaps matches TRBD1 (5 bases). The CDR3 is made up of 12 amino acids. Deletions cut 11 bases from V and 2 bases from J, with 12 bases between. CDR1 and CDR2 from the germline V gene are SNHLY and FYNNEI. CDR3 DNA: TGTGCCCGACGGCGACAGAACTATGGCTACACCTTC. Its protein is CARRRQNYGYTF.

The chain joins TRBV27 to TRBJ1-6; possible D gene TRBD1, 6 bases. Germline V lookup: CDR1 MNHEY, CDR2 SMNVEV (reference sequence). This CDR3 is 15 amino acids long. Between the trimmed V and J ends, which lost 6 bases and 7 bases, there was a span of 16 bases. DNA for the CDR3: TGTGCCAGCAGCTCCCCAGGGGTGGCAAATTCACCCCTCCACTTT. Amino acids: CASSSPGVANSPLHF.

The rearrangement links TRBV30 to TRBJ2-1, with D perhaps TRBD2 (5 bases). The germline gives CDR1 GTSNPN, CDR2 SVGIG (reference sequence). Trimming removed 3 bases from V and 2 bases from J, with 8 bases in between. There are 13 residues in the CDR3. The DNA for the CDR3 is TGTGCCTGGAGGGGAGCCGCCTACAATGAGCAGTTCTTC. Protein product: CAWRGAAYNEQFF.

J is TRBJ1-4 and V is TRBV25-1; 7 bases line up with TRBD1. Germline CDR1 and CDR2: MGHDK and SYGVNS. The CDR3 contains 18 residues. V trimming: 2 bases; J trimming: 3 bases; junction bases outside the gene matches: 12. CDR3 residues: CASSEIYHTGAANEKLFF. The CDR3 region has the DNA TGTGCCAGCAGTGAAATCTACCATACAGGGGCGGCTAATGAAAAACTGTTTTTT. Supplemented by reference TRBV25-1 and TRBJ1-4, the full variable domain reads EADIYQTPRYLVIGTGKKITLECSQTMGHDKMYWYQQDPGMELHLIHYSYGVNSTEKGDLSSESTVSRIRTEHFPLTLESARPSHTSQYLCASSEIYHTGAANEKLFFGSGTQLSVL.

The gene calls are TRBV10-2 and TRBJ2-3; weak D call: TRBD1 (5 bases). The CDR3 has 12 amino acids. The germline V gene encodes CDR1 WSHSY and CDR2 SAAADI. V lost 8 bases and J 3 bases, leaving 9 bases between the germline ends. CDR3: CASGNRTDTQYF. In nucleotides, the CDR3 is TGCGCCAGCGGGAACAGGACAGATACGCAGTATTTT.

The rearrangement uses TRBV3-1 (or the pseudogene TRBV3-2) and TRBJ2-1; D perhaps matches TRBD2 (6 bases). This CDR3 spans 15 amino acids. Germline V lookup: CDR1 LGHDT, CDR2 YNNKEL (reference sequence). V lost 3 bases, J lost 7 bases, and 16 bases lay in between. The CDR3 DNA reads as TGTGCCAGCAGCCATAGCGGCCTGGGCGGGAATGAGCAGTTCTTC. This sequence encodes CASSHSGLGGNEQFF.

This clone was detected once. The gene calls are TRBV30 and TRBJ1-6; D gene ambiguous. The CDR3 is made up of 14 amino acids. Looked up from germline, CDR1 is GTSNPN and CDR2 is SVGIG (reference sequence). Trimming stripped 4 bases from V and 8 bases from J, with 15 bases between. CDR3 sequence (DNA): TGTGCCTGGATACGAGCGGTTGTGGATTCACCCCTCCACTTT. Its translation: CAWIRAVVDSPLHF.

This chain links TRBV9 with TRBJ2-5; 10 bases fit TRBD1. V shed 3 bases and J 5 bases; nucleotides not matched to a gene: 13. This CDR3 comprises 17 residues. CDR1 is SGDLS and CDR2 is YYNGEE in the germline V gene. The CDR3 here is CASSALGGTGALETQYF. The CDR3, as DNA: TGTGCCAGCAGCGCCCTGGGTGGGACAGGGGCCCTGGAGACCCAGTACTTC.

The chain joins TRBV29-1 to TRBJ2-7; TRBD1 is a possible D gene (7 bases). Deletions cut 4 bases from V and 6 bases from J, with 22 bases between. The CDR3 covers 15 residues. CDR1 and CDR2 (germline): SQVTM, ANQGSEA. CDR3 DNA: TGCAGCGTTGGCGGGTCCAGGGGGGCGCCTGGCGAGCAGTACTTC. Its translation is CSVGGSRGAPGEQYF.

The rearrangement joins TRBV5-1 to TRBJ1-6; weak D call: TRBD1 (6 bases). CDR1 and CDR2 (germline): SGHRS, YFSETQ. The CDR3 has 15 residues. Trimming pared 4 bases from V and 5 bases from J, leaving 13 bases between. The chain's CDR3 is CASSVGDNNNSPLHF. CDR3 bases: TGCGCCAGCAGCGTCGGGGACAATAATAATTCACCCCTCCACTTT.

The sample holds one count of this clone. In nucleotides, the CDR3 is TGTGCCATCGCAGACAGGGCTGGGGGCTACACCTTC. It yields the protein CAIADRAGGYTF. The chain is built from TRBV28 and TRBJ1-2, with TRBD1 identical over 7 bases. Trimming removed 10 bases from V and 8 bases from J; junction bases left unmatched: 10. The CDR3 contains 12 residues. Germline assignment: CDR1 MDHEN and CDR2 SYDVKM.

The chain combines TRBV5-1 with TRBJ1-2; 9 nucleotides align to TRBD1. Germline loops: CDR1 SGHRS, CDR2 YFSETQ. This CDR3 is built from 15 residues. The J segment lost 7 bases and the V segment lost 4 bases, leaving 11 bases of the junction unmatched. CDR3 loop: CASSLPGTGKSGYTF. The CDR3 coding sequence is TGCGCCAGCAGCCTACCCGGGACAGGGAAGTCTGGCTACACCTTC.